What follows are 29 T cell receptor beta chains derived from one specimen sequenced in a study of blood T cells in healthy people across ages (dated by TCRdb to about 2015). Library generation was performed with 5' RACE. The sequencing machine was an Illumina HiSeq 2500. A second PCR of 7 to 11 cycles was performed with a sample-barcoded 5' primer and a J-beta primer mix. Clones were called with MiXCR by TCRdb after fastp trimmed the public reads at Q25, and only in-frame beta chains were retained. Every entry covers one CDR3 protein and lists the most common genes and DNA from its rows. The sample yields approximately 1.5 million distinct CDR3 sequences; around 35% were counted once. The top ten clones comprise 11% of the sample. The sample taken for sequencing was blood. The receptor set was obtained from a woman younger than 45 in good health.

V is TRBV2 and J is TRBJ2-7; D not certain. Trimming stripped 8 bases from V and 2 bases from J, with 19 bases between. The CDR3 is 15 amino acids. The V gene's germline CDR1 is SNHLY and CDR2 FYNNEI. The CDR3 here is CASSEWVTSTYEQYF. The CDR3 nucleotides are TGTGCCAGCTCAGAGTGGGTTACGTCAACCTACGAGCAGTACTTC.

This clonotype was seen more than once but under ten times. V gene TRBV6-1 combines with J gene TRBJ2-7, with 9 bases aligning to TRBD1. Germline V gives CDR1 MNHNS, CDR2 SASEGT. Unmatched junction bases numbered 7, after V lost 7 bases and J lost 3 bases. CDR3 length equals 14 residues. In nucleotides, the CDR3 is TGTGCCAGCACGATGACAGGGGGGATCTACGAGCAGTACTTC. Amino acid sequence: CASTMTGGIYEQYF.

This clonotype was counted many times. This rearrangement joins TRBV29-1 to TRBJ2-3, with D possibly being TRBD1 or TRBD2 (6 bases each). The CDR3 runs to 14 residues. V gave up 4 bases and J gave up 2 bases, with 13 bases separating them. Germline V gives CDR1 SQVTM, CDR2 ANQGSEA. This CDR3 reads CSVARGLHTDTQYF. DNA of the CDR3: TGCAGCGTTGCCAGGGGACTTCACACAGATACGCAGTATTTT.

This clonotype showed up just a few times. Mismatch with germline at one junction end may stem from a read error. The gene calls are TRBV7-2 and TRBJ2-5; maybe TRBD1 (6 bases). The CDR3 extends over 17 amino acids. Germline V gene lookup returns CDR1 SGHTA and CDR2 FQGNSA. CDR3 nucleotides: TGTGCCAGCAGCTTAGTCGTGACAGGTTCAGGCCGAGAGACCCTGTACTTC. Protein sequence: CASSLVVTGSGRETLYF.

The chain is built from TRBV12-5 and TRBJ2-2; 7 bases align to TRBD1. The CDR3 sequence is 14 residues long. Unmatched junction bases numbered 6, after V lost 5 bases and J lost 6 bases. Germline V lookup: CDR1 LGHNT, CDR2 FRNRAP. DNA of the CDR3: TGTGCTAGTGGTCGCAAGGACAGGTCCGGGGAGCTGTTTTTT. Translated, it gives CASGRKDRSGELFF.

Concerning this clonotype: This could be a read error, since a much larger clone is one nucleotide away. V gene TRBV9 combines with J gene TRBJ2-1; TRBD2 matches at 12 bases. The trim removed 4 bases at V and 7 bases at J, leaving 6 bases unmatched. The CDR3 is made up of 15 amino acids. Germline assignment: CDR1 SGDLS and CDR2 YYNGEE. CDR3 nucleotides: TGTGCCAGCAGCACCCAGACTAGCGGGAGAAATGAGCAGTTCTTC. Translating it yields CASSTQTSGRNEQFF.

This clonotype came up a few times. The chain combines TRBV7-3 with TRBJ2-5; D unresolved. Near its end, the DNA agrees better with TRBJ2-7, so the J call may be wrong. The germline gives CDR1 SGHTA, CDR2 FQGTGA. The CDR3 length is 13 residues. CDR3 amino acids: CASSFGPVGEQYF. The CDR3 nucleotides read TGTGCCAGCAGCTTCGGACCCGTCGGCGAGCAGTACTTC.

V and J are TRBV28 and TRBJ2-7; TRBD1 agrees at 7 bases. The junction had 7 bases not matched to a gene; V was cut back by 2 bases and J by 0 bases. The CDR3 has 16 amino acids. Germline V lookup: CDR1 MDHEN, CDR2 SYDVKM. CDR3 nucleotide sequence: TGTGCCAGCAGTTTAGTAGGACAGGACAGCTCCTACGAGCAGTACTTC. It encodes CASSLVGQDSSYEQYF.

This clonotype occurred a few times. The CDR3 sequence: CASRPLQGPHYGYTF. The DNA for the CDR3 is TGTGCCAGCAGACCTCTACAGGGTCCCCACTATGGCTACACCTTC. V is TRBV7-2 and J is TRBJ1-2; D might be TRBD1 (6 bases). The CDR3 spans 15 residues. Germline assignment: CDR1 SGHTA and CDR2 FQGNSA. Trimming shortened V by 6 bases and J by 3 bases, and 17 bases separated the two germline ends.

This clonotype was detected only a few times. The V call is TRBV9, the J call TRBJ2-1, with 7 bases identical to TRBD2. Germline CDR1 and CDR2: SGDLS and YYNGEE. CDR3 size: 15 residues. Germline trimming cut 3 bases from V and 1 base from J; bases unmatched to any gene: 4. CDR3 nucleotide sequence: TGTGCCAGCAGCGGAGGACTAGGGTCCTACAATGAGCAGTTCTTC. Translating it yields CASSGGLGSYNEQFF.

This clonotype has just a few counts. This CDR3 is CASSLAGGDNSPLHF. The CDR3 bases are TGTGCCAGCAGCTTAGCGGGGGGTGATAATTCACCCCTCCACTTT. V usage is TRBV7-2 and J usage is TRBJ1-6; perhaps TRBD1 as D (5 bases). V lost 0 bases to trimming and J lost 5 bases, with 8 bases between them. The CDR3 is 15 residues long. Per the germline V gene, CDR1 is SGHTA and CDR2 is FQGNSA.

The V call is TRBV20-1, the J call TRBJ2-1; D unresolved. The CDR3 is made up of 11 amino acids. The germline V gene encodes CDR1 DFQATT and CDR2 SNEGSKA (reference sequence). With 6 bases removed from V and 9 bases from J, the gap between germline ends came to 12 bases. The CDR3: CSAPIVSEQFF. The CDR3 bases are TGCAGTGCCCCGATAGTTAGTGAGCAGTTCTTC.

This rearrangement joins TRBV4-1 to TRBJ2-7; a possible D gene is TRBD1 (8 bases). V lost 4 bases and J 0 bases, leaving 16 bases between the germline ends. The length of the CDR3 is 16 residues. Germline CDR1 MGHRA, CDR2 YSYEKL. The CDR3 nucleotides read TGCGCCAGCAGCCGGGGGGGACAGGAGCGCTCCTACGAGCAGTACTTC. Translated, it gives CASSRGGQERSYEQYF.

The chain employs TRBV19 and TRBJ1-1; D is undetermined. Deletions cut 3 bases from V and 3 bases from J, with 2 bases between. CDR3 length equals 11 residues. Germline V gene data show CDR1 as LNHDA and CDR2 as SQIVND (reference sequence). CDR3 in DNA: TGTGCCAGTAGTATCCACACTGAAGCTTTCTTT. Translating it yields CASSIHTEAFF.

This chain uses TRBV2 with TRBJ2-7; 11 positions match TRBD1. This CDR3 is 14 amino acids long. The V gene end was trimmed by 7 bases and the J gene end by 2 bases; junction bases not matched to a gene: 4. Germline CDR1 SNHLY, CDR2 FYNNEI. The CDR3 reads CASMLDRGPYEQYF. CDR3 DNA sequence: TGTGCCAGCATGTTGGACAGGGGGCCCTACGAGCAGTACTTC.

In its sample, this clonotype was seen many times. The chain recombines TRBV10-1 with TRBJ2-1, with D maybe TRBD1 (6 bases). Trimming took 6 bases from V and 4 from J, leaving 7 bases between them. Per germline, CDR1 WNHNN and CDR2 SYGVQD (reference sequence). This CDR3 is 12 amino acids long. The DNA of the CDR3 is TGCGCCAGCAGCGGACAGTACAATGAGCAGTTCTTC. It is translated as CASSGQYNEQFF.

The chain uses TRBV3-1 and TRBJ2-3, with a tentative D call TRBD2 (5 bases). Germline loops: CDR1 LGHDT, CDR2 YNNKEL (reference sequence). The germline V and J ends were trimmed by 4 bases and 4 bases, with 12 bases remaining between them. The CDR3 runs to 14 residues. The CDR3 bases are TGTGCCAGCAGCCCGGGGTCGAGAGCAGATACGCAGTATTTT. Residues: CASSPGSRADTQYF.

This chain connects TRBV9 to TRBJ2-3; TRBD2 is a possible D gene (7 bases). Germline CDR1 and CDR2: SGDLS and YYNGEE. This CDR3 has 16 residues. Trimming took 0 bases from V and 3 from J, leaving 14 bases between them. The DNA of the CDR3 is TGTGCCAGCAGCGTAGGAGGGGGGGCGTGGACAGATACGCAGTATTTT. Protein product: CASSVGGGAWTDTQYF.

As for this clonotype: One end of the junction does not line up with germline, which may come from a read error. V is TRBV7-2 and J is TRBJ2-7; 11 nucleotides agree with TRBD2. CDR1 SGHTA and CDR2 FQGNSA come from the germline V gene. The CDR3 runs to 17 residues. The CDR3 DNA is TGTGCCAGCAGATTAGCGCTACTAGCGGGGGTACGTTACGAGCAGTACTTC. Translating it yields CASRLALLAGVRYEQYF.

As regards this clonotype: Germline and junction disagree at one end, which may indicate a read error. The V gene is TRBV9, the J gene TRBJ2-5; 8 positions match TRBD2. The CDR3 runs 16 residues. Germline-derived CDR1 and CDR2 are SGDLS and YYNGEE. The CDR3 nucleotides read TGTGCCAGCAACGTAGGAGGCGGGGGGCTTCAAGAGACCCAGTACTTC. Amino acids: CASNVGGGGLQETQYF.

The chain is built from TRBV18 and TRBJ2-7, with 7 positions matching TRBD1. This CDR3 spans 15 amino acids. After removal of 5 bases from V and 2 bases from J, the junction contained 9 bases not matched to a gene. Germline loops: CDR1 KGHSH, CDR2 LQKENI. The CDR3 DNA reads TGTGCCAGCTCATCTCGGGACAGAACCACCTACGAGCAGTACTTC. Its protein is CASSSRDRTTYEQYF.

The chain recombines TRBV30 with TRBJ1-1; no reliable D call. The CDR3 contains 11 residues. V lost 0 bases and J lost 10, with 9 bases in between. The germline CDR1 and CDR2 sequences are GTSNPN and SVGIG (reference sequence). CDR3 protein: CAWSVGKGAFF. Here the CDR3 DNA reads TGTGCCTGGAGTGTCGGAAAAGGAGCTTTCTTT.

This clonotype has more than one count but fewer than ten. The chain employs TRBV28 and TRBJ2-6; D remains ambiguous. Germline-derived CDR1 and CDR2 are MDHEN and SYDVKM. V lost 3 bases and J 4 bases, leaving 16 bases between the germline ends. The CDR3 has 17 residues. DNA of the CDR3: TGTGCCAGCAGTTTTTTTTCCCGTGCGTGGGGGGCCAACGTCCTGACTTTC. Translating gives CASSFFSRAWGANVLTF.

This clonotype was counted between two and nine times. This chain joins TRBV20-1 and TRBJ2-1; a possible D gene is TRBD2 (6 bases). Germline V gene lookup returns CDR1 DFQATT and CDR2 SNEGSKA (reference sequence). Between the trimmed V and J ends, which lost 5 bases and 0 bases, there was a span of 17 bases. This CDR3 has 16 residues. CDR3 loop: CSAEILRGSSYNEQFF. CDR3 bases: TGCAGTGCTGAAATTTTACGGGGGAGCTCCTACAATGAGCAGTTCTTC.

This rearrangement joins TRBV11-1 to TRBJ1-2, with a weak D call TRBD1 (5 bases). The germline gives CDR1 SGHAT, CDR2 FQDESV (reference sequence). This CDR3 comprises 14 residues. Trimming removed 3 bases from V and 3 bases from J, with 11 bases in between. The CDR3 region is CASSFGPGDYGYTF. CDR3 bases: TGTGCCAGCAGCTTTGGTCCGGGGGACTATGGCTACACCTTC.

There are many counts of this clonotype. V and J are TRBV3-1 and TRBJ2-7; D call uncertain. V was cut by 4 bases and J by 3 bases, with 7 bases left in between. The CDR3 extends over 12 amino acids. Germline CDR1 is LGHDT and CDR2 is YNNKEL (reference sequence). The DNA of the CDR3 is TGTGCCAGCAGCCGTCAGGACTACGAGCAGTACTTC. Encoded protein: CASSRQDYEQYF.

This clonotype showed up just a few times. The rearrangement joins TRBV7-2 to TRBJ2-1; 7 bases line up with TRBD2. The CDR3 totals 15 residues. Trimming took 1 base from V and 6 from J; bases not matched to a gene: 6. From germline, CDR1 is SGHTA and CDR2 FQGNSA. The CDR3 spells CASSLESGIVNEQFF. In nucleotides, the CDR3 is TGTGCCAGCAGCTTAGAAAGCGGGATCGTCAATGAGCAGTTCTTC.

This sequence joins TRBV27 and TRBJ2-3; D is possibly TRBD2 (6 bases). Germline assignment: CDR1 MNHEY and CDR2 SMNVEV (reference sequence). There are 14 residues in the CDR3. The V and J ends lost 9 bases and 1 base respectively, with 14 bases between them. CDR3 coding DNA: TGTGCCAGTACCGGGGGTTGGGGCACAGATACGCAGTATTTT. Its protein product is CASTGGWGTDTQYF.

This clonotype turned up a few times. This chain joins TRBV30 and TRBJ1-6, with 7 bases identical to TRBD1. Trimming removed 0 bases from V and 10 bases from J; junction bases left unmatched: 9. The CDR3 has 15 amino acids. The V gene's germline CDR1 is GTSNPN and CDR2 SVGIG (reference sequence). The CDR3 region has the DNA TGTGCCTGGAGTGTACAGGGCAGGGGGAGGTCACCCCTCCACTTT. Translated: CAWSVQGRGRSPLHF.